This TCR beta chain originates from a study of blood T cells in healthy people across ages. This CDR3 has 13 residues. V dropped 1 base and J dropped 11; count of bases not matched to a gene: 5. Germline loops: CDR1 SEHNR, CDR2 FQNEAQ (reference sequence). The second PCR ran roughly 7 to 12 cycles with a sample-barcoded 5' primer and J-beta primers. MiXCR, run by TCRdb on the 5' RACE reads, gives a single entry per CDR3 protein. The table includes around 1,600,000 distinct CDR3 sequences, under 55% detected once. In its sample, this clonotype was seen a few times. Sequencing was performed on blood. The gene calls are TRBV7-9 and TRBJ2-5; 9 bases agree with TRBD1. This receptor was identified in a woman under 30 in good health. The CDR3 protein is CASSLGDRVQQYF. CDR3 in DNA: TGTGCCAGCAGCTTAGGGGACAGGGTTCAGCAGTACTTC. The full variable domain, rest sourced from reference TRBV7-9 and TRBJ2-5, is DTGVSQNPRHKITKRGQNVTFRCDPISEHNRLYWYRQTLGQGPEFLTYFQNEAQLEKSRLLSDRFSAERPKGSFSTLEIQRTEQGDSAMYLCASSLGDRVQQYFGPGTRLLVL.